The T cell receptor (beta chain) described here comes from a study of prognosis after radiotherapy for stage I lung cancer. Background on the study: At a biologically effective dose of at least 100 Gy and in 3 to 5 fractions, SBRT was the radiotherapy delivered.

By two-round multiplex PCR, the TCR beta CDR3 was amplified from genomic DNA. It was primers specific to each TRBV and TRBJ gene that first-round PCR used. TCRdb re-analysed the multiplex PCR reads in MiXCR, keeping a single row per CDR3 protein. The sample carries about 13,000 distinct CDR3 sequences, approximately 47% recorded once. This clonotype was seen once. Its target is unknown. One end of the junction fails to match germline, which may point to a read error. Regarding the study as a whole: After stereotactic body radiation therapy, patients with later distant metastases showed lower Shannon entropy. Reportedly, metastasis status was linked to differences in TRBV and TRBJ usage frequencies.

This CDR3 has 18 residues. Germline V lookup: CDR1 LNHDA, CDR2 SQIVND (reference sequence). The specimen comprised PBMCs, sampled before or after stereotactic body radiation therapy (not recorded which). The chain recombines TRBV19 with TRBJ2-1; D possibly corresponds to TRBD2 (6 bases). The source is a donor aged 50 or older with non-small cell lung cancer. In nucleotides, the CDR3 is TGTGCCAGTAGTATAGATCTGGAGGGGCCTAGCTCCTACAATGAGCATTTCTTC. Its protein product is CASSIDLEGPSSYNEHFF.